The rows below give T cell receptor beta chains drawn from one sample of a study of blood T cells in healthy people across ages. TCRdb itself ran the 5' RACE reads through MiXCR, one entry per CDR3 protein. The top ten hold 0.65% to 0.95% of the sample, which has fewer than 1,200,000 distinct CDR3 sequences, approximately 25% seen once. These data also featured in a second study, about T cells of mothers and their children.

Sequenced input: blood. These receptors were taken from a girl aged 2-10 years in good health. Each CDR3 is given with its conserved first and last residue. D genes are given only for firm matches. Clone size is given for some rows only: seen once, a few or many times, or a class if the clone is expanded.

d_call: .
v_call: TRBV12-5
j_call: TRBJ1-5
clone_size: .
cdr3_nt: TGTGCTAGTGGTCCCGTCGATCAGCCCCAGCATTTT
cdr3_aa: CASGPVDQPQHF

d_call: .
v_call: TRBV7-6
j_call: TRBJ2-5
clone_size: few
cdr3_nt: TGTGCCAGCAGCAGCTTTTTTACCCCCTTGGGGAGAGATCCCCAGTACTTC
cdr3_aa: CASSSFFTPLGRDPQYF

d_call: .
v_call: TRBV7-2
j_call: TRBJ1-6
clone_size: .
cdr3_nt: TGTGCCAGCAGCTTATTGGTCCAGGGGTCACCCCTCCACTTT
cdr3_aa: CASSLLVQGSPLHF

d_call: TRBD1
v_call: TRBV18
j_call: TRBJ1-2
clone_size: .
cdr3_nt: TGTGCCAGCTCACCAGGACAGGGATGGGGCTATGGCTACACCTTC
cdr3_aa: CASSPGQGWGYGYTF

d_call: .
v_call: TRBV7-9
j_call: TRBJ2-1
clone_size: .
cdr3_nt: TGTGCCAGCAGCGCGCGGGACGGCCTAGGGAATGAGCAGTTCTTC
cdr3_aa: CASSARDGLGNEQFF

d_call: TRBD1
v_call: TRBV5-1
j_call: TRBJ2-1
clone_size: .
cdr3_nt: TGCGCCAGCAGCACGAACCGGGACAGGAATGAGCAGTTCTTC
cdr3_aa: CASSTNRDRNEQFF

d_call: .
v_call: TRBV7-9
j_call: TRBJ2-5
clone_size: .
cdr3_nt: TGTGCCAGCAGCTTATCAGGTCCCCAGCGGGACAGAGTGACCCAGTACTTC
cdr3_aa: CASSLSGPQRDRVTQYF

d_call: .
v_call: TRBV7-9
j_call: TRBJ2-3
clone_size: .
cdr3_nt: TGTGCCAGCAGCTTTCCGGGTAGGGGAACAGATACGCAGTATTTT
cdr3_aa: CASSFPGRGTDTQYF

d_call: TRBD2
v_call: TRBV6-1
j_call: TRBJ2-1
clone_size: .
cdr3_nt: TGTGCCAGCAGTGAAGGACTAGCGGGAGTAGGCGAGCAGTTCTTC
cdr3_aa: CASSEGLAGVGEQFF

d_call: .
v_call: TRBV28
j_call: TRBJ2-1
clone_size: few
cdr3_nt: TGTGCCAGCAGTTTTTCCTCCGGACAGTACTCAAGAGAGGAGCAGTTCTTC
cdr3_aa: CASSFSSGQYSREEQFF

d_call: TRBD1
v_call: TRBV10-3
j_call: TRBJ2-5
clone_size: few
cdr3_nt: TGTGCCATAAGCGATGACAGGGGTCAAGAGACCCAGTACTTC
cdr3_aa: CAISDDRGQETQYF

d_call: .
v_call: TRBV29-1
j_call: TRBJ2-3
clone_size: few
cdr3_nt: TGCAGCGTCAACACAGATACGCAGTATTTT
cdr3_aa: CSVNTDTQYF

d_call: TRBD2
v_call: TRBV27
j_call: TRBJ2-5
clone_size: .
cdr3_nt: TGTGCCAGCAGGACGGGACTAGCTCCCGGGACCCAGTACTTC
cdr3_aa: CASRTGLAPGTQYF

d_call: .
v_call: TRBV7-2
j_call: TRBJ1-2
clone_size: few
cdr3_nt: TGTGCCAGCAGCTTATACGCGTCTCCCTATGGCTACACCTTC
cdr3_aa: CASSLYASPYGYTF

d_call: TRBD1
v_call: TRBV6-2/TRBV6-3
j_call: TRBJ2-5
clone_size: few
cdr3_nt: TGTGCCAGCAGTTACTCGGGACAGCAGTACTTC
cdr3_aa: CASSYSGQQYF

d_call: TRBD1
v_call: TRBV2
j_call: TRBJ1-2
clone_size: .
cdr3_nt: TGTGCCAGCCGGGGAGGGGGCGCGAAAGGCTACACCTTC
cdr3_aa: CASRGGGAKGYTF

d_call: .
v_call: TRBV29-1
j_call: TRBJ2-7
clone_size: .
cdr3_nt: TGCAGCGTTGAAGTCGACACCTCCTACGAGCAGTACTTC
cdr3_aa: CSVEVDTSYEQYF

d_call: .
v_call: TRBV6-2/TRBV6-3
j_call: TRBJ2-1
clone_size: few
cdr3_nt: TGTGCCAGCAGTTCCCAGCCACCCGCTTGGAATGAGCAGTTCTTC
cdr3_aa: CASSSQPPAWNEQFF

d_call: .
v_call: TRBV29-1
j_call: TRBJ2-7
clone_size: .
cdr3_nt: TGCAGCGTTGCCGGGGCAGGGGTTCCCTACGAGCAGTACTTC
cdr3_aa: CSVAGAGVPYEQYF

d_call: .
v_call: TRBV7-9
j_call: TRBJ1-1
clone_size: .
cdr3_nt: TGTGCCAGCAGCTTAGAACAGCCCAACACTGAAGCTTTCTTT
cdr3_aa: CASSLEQPNTEAFF

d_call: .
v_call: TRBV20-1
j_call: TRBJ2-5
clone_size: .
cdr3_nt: TGCAGTGCTAGAAGTTCAGGCGAGACCCAGTACTTC
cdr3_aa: CSARSSGETQYF

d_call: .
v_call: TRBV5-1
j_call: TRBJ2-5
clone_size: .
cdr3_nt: TGCGCCAGCAGCTTCGGAGCGCGAGAGACCCAGTACTTC
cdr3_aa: CASSFGARETQYF

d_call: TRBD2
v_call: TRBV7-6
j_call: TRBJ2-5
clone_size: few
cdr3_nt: TGTGCCAGCAGCGCTCGACTAGCGGGGGTAGGTGAGCAGTACTTC
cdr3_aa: CASSARLAGVGEQYF

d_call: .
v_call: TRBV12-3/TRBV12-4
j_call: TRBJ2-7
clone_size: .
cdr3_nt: TGTGCCAGCAGTTTAGCGCCCGGGGTCGAGCAGTACTTC
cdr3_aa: CASSLAPGVEQYF

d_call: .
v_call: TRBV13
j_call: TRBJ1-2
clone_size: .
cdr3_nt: TGTGCCAGCAGCTTAGGCCTTGAGGGAACTAACTACGGCTACACCTTC
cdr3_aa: CASSLGLEGTNYGYTF

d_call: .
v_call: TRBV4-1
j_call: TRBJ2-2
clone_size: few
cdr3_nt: TGCGCCAGCAGCCCTGAACCGCAGATCGCGAACACCGGGGAGCTGTTTTTT
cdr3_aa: CASSPEPQIANTGELFF

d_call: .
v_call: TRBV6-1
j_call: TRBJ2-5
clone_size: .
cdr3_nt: TGTGCCAGCAATGACTGGGAGACCCAGTACTTC
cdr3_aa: CASNDWETQYF

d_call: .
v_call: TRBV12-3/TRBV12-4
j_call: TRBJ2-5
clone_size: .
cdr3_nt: TGTGCCAGCACCCTAGGGAGTCCCCAAGAGACCCAGTACTTC
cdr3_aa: CASTLGSPQETQYF

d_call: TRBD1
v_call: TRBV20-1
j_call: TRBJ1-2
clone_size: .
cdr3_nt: TGCAGTGCTTACAGGGGTGTAAGTGGCTACACCTTC
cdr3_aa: CSAYRGVSGYTF

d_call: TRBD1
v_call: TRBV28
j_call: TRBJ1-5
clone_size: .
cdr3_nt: TGTGCCAGCAGGGAATACAGGGGAGGGGAGCCCCAGCATTTT
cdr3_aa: CASREYRGGEPQHF

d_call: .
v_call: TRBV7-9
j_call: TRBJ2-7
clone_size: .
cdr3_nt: TGTGCCAGCAGCTTAGGGCGGAGCGGTACTACTCATTACGAGCAGTACTTC
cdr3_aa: CASSLGRSGTTHYEQYF

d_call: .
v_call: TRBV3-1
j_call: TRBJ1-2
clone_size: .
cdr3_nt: TGTGCCAGCAGCCAAGATCCGGGGGATTTCTATGGCTACACCTTC
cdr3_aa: CASSQDPGDFYGYTF